This T cell receptor beta chain was observed in a study of T cell changes during pregnancy in multiple sclerosis. Sequencing used immunoSEQ multiplex PCR; TCRdb keeps in-frame clones, though not all of them. Among approximately 80,000 clones listed, 90% to 95% were seen once. Germline-derived CDR1 and CDR2 are MDHEN and SYDVKM. This CDR3 contains 14 residues. After removal of 3 bases from V and 4 bases from J, the junction contained 5 bases not matched to a gene. Sequencing was performed on peripheral blood, taken in the second trimester of pregnancy. The V call is TRBV28, the J call TRBJ2-5; 7 bases are shared with TRBD2. The TCR was taken from a female donor in good health, enrolled as a control in a pregnancy study. CDR3 residues: CASSFSGEGETQYF. CDR3 bases: TGTGCCAGCAGTTTCTCCGGGGAGGGAGAGACCCAGTACTTC.